The source of this TCR beta chain is a study of blood T cells in healthy people across ages. A J-beta primer mix and a sample-barcoded 5' primer were used in a second PCR of roughly 6 to 11 cycles. TCRdb itself ran the 5' RACE reads through MiXCR, one entry per CDR3 protein. The table shows about 1.4 million distinct CDR3 sequences, with approximately 59% occurring only once. This clonotype has just a few counts. Germline CDR1 and CDR2: MNHEY and SVGEGT. This CDR3 has 14 amino acids. Trimming removed 6 bases at V and 8 bases at J, with 18 bases between. The sequencing input was blood. The receptor was isolated from a man aged 18 to 35 in good health. This chain joins TRBV6-2 or TRBV6-3 and TRBJ2-3; D may be TRBD2 (6 bases). The CDR3, as DNA: TGTGCCAGCAGGACTACCGGGACTGCCGCTACGCAGTATTTT. Translation: CASRTTGTAATQYF.